This T cell receptor (beta chain) was documented in a study of blood T cell repertoires in COVID-19 (TCRdb year 2020). In the study overall: Samples from collaborators originated in the United States, Italy and Spain and spanned both the acute and convalescent phases of COVID-19. The material from the prospective study consisted of cDNA or gDNA derived from T cells, B-cell-depleted T cells, or PBMCs. The dataset comprised deeply sampled blood TCRbeta repertoires from subjects exposed to, actively infected with, or recovered from COVID-19. A freely available public database, intended as a resource for researchers studying the immune response to SARS-CoV-2, is where the repertoires were released. Samples came from the ongoing ImmuneRACE study (first 160 participants) plus 1,254 subjects from 6 global collaborators. The sample metadata nearly always contained a de-identified subject ID, COVID-19 status, age in years and sex. HLA class I and class II types, where available, came from metadata supplied by the sample provider rather than from assay-based typing. Points the paper makes about the study in general: Clinical and demographic metadata were provided uncurated, with the amount varying by source and participant.

Collaborating institutions collected whole blood in K2EDTA tubes following their own protocols. For TCRbeta analysis, collaborator samples were shipped as frozen whole blood, as isolated PBMCs, or as DNA extracted from either sample type. V and J are truncated by 1 base and 1 base respectively, leaving an intervening sequence of 12 bases. The germline V gene (reference sequence) sets CDR1 to LGHDT and CDR2 to YNNKEL. The CDR3 measures 16 amino acids from cysteine to phenylalanine. The only DNA kept is the CDR3, 48 bases in frame from the first base. The immunoSEQ Assay, a bias-controlled multiplex PCR, was used to amplify TCRbeta CDR3 regions from genomic DNA. In the original analysis: The number of nucleated cells in each sample was estimated from the amplification of reference gene primers within the assay. To quantify the absolute abundance of each unique TCRbeta CDR3 rearrangement, sequence reads were collapsed and filtered. Productive Simpson clonality was computed per sample as the square root of Simpson's diversity index over productive rearrangements. Sourced from immuneACCESS, this table was stored by TCRdb with only in-frame sequences that have V and J called. A share of the clones is absent; for the studies checked, an unresolved V gene accounts for under half, and the remainder has no known explanation. The D gene and trimming were derived from the DNA, and the V and J assignments and clone size from that table. For this sample there are 85,000 to 110,000 clones; 84% appear just once. 13% of the sample rests with the top ten.

In the case of this clone: The antigen it recognizes is unknown. The input lacks base qualities; no much larger clone sits a single base away.

Sequencing was done on a sample of peripheral blood. The origin of this receptor is a human donor in a cohort sampled during active or convalescent COVID-19. Recombination connected TRBV3-1 (or the pseudogene TRBV3-2) to TRBJ2-3; tentative D gene TRBD2, with 5 bases matching. The CDR3 has the sequence CASSQALASGTDTQYF. The DNA is TGTGCCAGCAGCCAAGCGTTAGCGAGCGGCACAGATACGCAGTATTTT.